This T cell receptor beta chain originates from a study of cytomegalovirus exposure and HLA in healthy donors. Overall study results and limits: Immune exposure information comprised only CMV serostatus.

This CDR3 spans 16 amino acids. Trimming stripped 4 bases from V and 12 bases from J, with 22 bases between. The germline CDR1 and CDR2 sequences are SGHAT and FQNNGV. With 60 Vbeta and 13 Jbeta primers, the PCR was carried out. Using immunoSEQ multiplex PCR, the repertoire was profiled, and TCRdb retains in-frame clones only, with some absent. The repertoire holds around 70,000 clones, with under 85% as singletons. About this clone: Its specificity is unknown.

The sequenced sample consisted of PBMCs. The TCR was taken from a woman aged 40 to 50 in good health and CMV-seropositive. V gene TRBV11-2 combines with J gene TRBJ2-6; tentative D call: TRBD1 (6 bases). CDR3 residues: CASSSTGLTSGAVLTF. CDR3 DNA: TGTGCCAGCAGCTCGACAGGCCTTACCTCAGGTGCCGTCCTGACTTTC.